These 19 T cell receptor beta chains share one sample of origin, sequenced in a study of naive and memory T cell subsets. An equimolar mix of two oligonucleotides served as the beta constant-region primer for TRBC1 and TRBC2. Nested alpha and beta constant-region primers with the SP2 primer drove four PCR rounds on ligated cDNA. MiXCR was run by TCRdb on the UMI-ligation and nested PCR reads, yielding one entry per CDR3 protein. Seen here are around 130,000 distinct CDR3 sequences, 36% observed once, and the top ten hold more than 0.8%. Sequencing used central memory CD4+ T cells from blood. These receptors originate from a human donor in good health.

V gene TRBV2 combines with J gene TRBJ2-1, with TRBD1 identical over 10 bases. The CDR3 extends over 14 amino acids. Germline V gene sequence: CDR1 SNHLY, CDR2 FYNNEI. V was pared by 4 bases and J by 6 bases, with 3 bases of the junction left unmatched. The CDR3 is CASSGDRGFNEQFF. CDR3 in DNA: TGTGCCAGCAGTGGGGACAGGGGATTCAATGAGCAGTTCTTC.

The chain combines TRBV6-6 with TRBJ1-1; D unresolved. The V gene's germline CDR1 is MNHNY and CDR2 SVGAGI (reference sequence). Between the trimmed V and J ends, which lost 2 bases and 8 bases, there was a span of 9 bases. The CDR3 is 12 residues long. CDR3 DNA sequence: TGTGCCAGCAGTTACGGAGGACGGGAAGCTTTCTTT. Translation gives CASSYGGREAFF.

This rearrangement joins TRBV29-1 to TRBJ1-1; TRBD1 matches at 10 bases. The ends lost 7 bases at V and 4 bases at J; junction bases unmatched: 9. CDR3 size: 14 residues. Germline V gene lookup returns CDR1 SQVTM and CDR2 ANQGSEA. CDR3 sequence: CSGRGRQGATEAFF. For the CDR3, the DNA is TGCAGCGGCCGGGGGCGACAGGGGGCCACTGAAGCTTTCTTT.

The chain has TRBV5-5 and TRBJ2-2; TRBD2 matches at 7 bases. This CDR3 contains 15 residues. V trimming: 4 bases; J trimming: 0 bases; junction bases outside the gene matches: 3. The germline gives CDR1 SGHKS, CDR2 YYEKEE (reference sequence). This chain's CDR3 is CASSPLATNTGELFF. For the CDR3, the DNA is TGTGCCAGCAGCCCACTAGCGACGAACACCGGGGAGCTGTTTTTT.

This clonotype was observed a handful of times. The J gene is TRBJ2-2, the V gene TRBV7-8, with D unresolved. The V end lost 2 bases, the J end lost 3 bases, and 7 bases lay between the germline ends. Germline V gene lookup returns CDR1 SGHVS and CDR2 FQNEAQ. The CDR3 spans 14 residues. The CDR3 DNA reads as TGTGCCAGCAGCTTATTTAGGGACACCGGGGAGCTGTTTTTT. It specifies CASSLFRDTGELFF.

The V and J genes are TRBV29-1 and TRBJ2-1, with D perhaps TRBD1 or TRBD2 (5 bases each). CDR1 and CDR2 from the germline V gene are SQVTM and ANQGSEA. The CDR3 is 14 residues long. Trimming left V 5 bases short and J 7 bases short, with 18 bases between. CDR3 DNA: TGCAGCGTTTGGGGCAGGGTAGAGGGGAATGAGCAGTTCTTC. It yields the protein CSVWGRVEGNEQFF.

This clonotype was detected a few times. The gene calls are TRBV6-5 and TRBJ2-7, with D possibly TRBD1 on 6 matching bases. The CDR3 runs 15 residues. The V and J ends lost 8 bases and 2 bases respectively, with 19 bases between them. Looked up from germline, CDR1 is MNHEY and CDR2 is SVGAGI. DNA of the CDR3: TGTGCCAGCTCCTACGAAACAGGGCCTGCCTACGAGCAGTACTTC. It specifies CASSYETGPAYEQYF.

This clonotype was detected many times. The genes are TRBV28 and TRBJ1-1, with D perhaps matching TRBD1 (6 bases). The CDR3 is 15 amino acids. V shed 3 bases and J shed 5 bases, with 16 bases lying between them. Germline-derived CDR1 and CDR2 are MDHEN and SYDVKM. The CDR3 reads CASSFGRGRGTEAFF. For the CDR3, the DNA is TGTGCCAGCAGTTTTGGTCGGGGGCGAGGAACTGAAGCTTTCTTT.

V usage is TRBV20-1 and J usage is TRBJ1-3, with a possible D match to TRBD1 (5 bases). V was shortened by 6 bases and J by 2 bases, with 14 bases between the two germline ends. The CDR3 consists of 14 residues. Germline CDR1 reads DFQATT; CDR2 reads SNEGSKA (reference sequence). CDR3 in DNA: TGCAGTGCCCCCCGCGGGGGGACTGGAAACACCATATATTTT. Translated, it gives CSAPRGGTGNTIYF.

The chain couples TRBV28 to TRBJ1-5, with D maybe TRBD1 (5 bases). This CDR3 region has 15 residues. V was pared by 6 bases and J by 4 bases, with 16 bases between. CDR1 and CDR2 from the germline V gene are MDHEN and SYDVKM. The CDR3, as DNA: TGTGCCAGCAGATCCTCGGGGCGCGGGAATCAGCCCCAGCATTTT. Its protein is CASRSSGRGNQPQHF.

This clonotype was seen more than once but under ten times. The chain carries TRBV20-1 and TRBJ2-3; D possibly matches TRBD1 or TRBD2 (6 bases each). Germline V gives CDR1 DFQATT, CDR2 SNEGSKA (reference sequence). The V end was cut by 2 bases, the J end by 6 bases, with 21 bases between. This CDR3 has 16 amino acids. CDR3 in amino acids: CSARTGGATARDTQYF. The CDR3 bases are TGCAGTGCTAGAACCGGGGGCGCAACCGCGCGGGATACGCAGTATTTT.

The chain employs TRBV11-2 and TRBJ2-5; D remains ambiguous. This CDR3 is built from 12 residues. V shed 5 bases and J shed 2 bases, with 6 bases lying between them. Per the germline V gene, CDR1 is SGHAT and CDR2 is FQNNGV. In DNA, the CDR3 is TGTGCCAGCAGCCCTACTCAAGAGACCCAGTACTTC. Translated: CASSPTQETQYF.

CDR3 DNA sequence: TGTGCCAGCTCATTCGGACAGTCCGGAGTAGAGACCCAGTACTTC. It translates to CASSFGQSGVETQYF. The genes are TRBV18 and TRBJ2-5, with a possible D match to TRBD1 (6 bases). There are 15 residues in the CDR3. Germline values: CDR1 KGHSH, CDR2 LQKENI. Trimming left V 5 bases short and J 4 bases short, with 17 bases between.

The V and J genes are TRBV11-2 and TRBJ2-2; 7 bases align to TRBD2. Trimming at V came to 5 bases and at J to 7 bases, leaving 22 bases not matched to a gene. Looked up from germline, CDR1 is SGHAT and CDR2 is FQNNGV. This CDR3 region has 19 residues. This CDR3 is CASSRRRGAGWPFGGELFF. The CDR3 DNA reads TGTGCCAGCAGCCGTCGAAGGGGAGCGGGATGGCCGTTTGGCGGGGAGCTGTTTTTT.

The V gene is TRBV5-5, the J gene TRBJ1-2, with TRBD1 matching 8 bases. The V and J ends lost 2 bases and 8 bases, in that order; junction bases with no gene match: 8. CDR3 length equals 14 residues. From germline, CDR1 is SGHKS and CDR2 YYEKEE (reference sequence). The CDR3, as DNA: TGTGCCAGCAGCTTCTCAGGGGGCGCAGGGGGCTACACCTTC. Translation gives CASSFSGGAGGYTF.

This rearrangement joins TRBV7-9 to TRBJ1-2; 9 bases fit TRBD1. The CDR3 loop spans 15 amino acids. CDR1 is SEHNR, CDR2 FQNEAQ, per germline (reference sequence). After removal of 3 bases from V and 1 base from J, the junction contained 3 bases not matched to a gene. The CDR3 DNA reads TGTGCCAGCAGCTTGGGGACAGGGATTAACTATGGCTACACCTTC. This sequence encodes CASSLGTGINYGYTF.

This clonotype was observed a single time. The chain's CDR3 is CASSPSPRSGVQFF. DNA for the CDR3: TGTGCCAGCAGTCCATCCCCCCGGAGCGGGGTACAGTTCTTC. The chain combines TRBV27 with TRBJ2-1, with TRBD2 matching 7 bases. The CDR3 covers 14 residues. Per germline, CDR1 MNHEY and CDR2 SMNVEV (reference sequence). V dropped 5 bases and J dropped 13; count of bases not matched to a gene: 14.

This clonotype appeared a few times. The chain recombines TRBV28 with TRBJ2-1, with D perhaps matching TRBD2 (6 bases). Germline CDR1 reads MDHEN; CDR2 reads SYDVKM. V was clipped by 1 base and J by 6 bases, with 16 bases between them. The CDR3 loop spans 16 amino acids. CDR3 amino acids: CASSLSGTGSANEQFF. The CDR3 region has the DNA TGTGCCAGCAGTTTATCAGGGACTGGCTCCGCCAATGAGCAGTTCTTC.

This clonotype came up a few times. The V and J genes are TRBV3-1 and TRBJ1-5; D perhaps matches TRBD1 (6 bases). CDR1 is LGHDT, CDR2 YNNKEL, per germline (reference sequence). V dropped 4 bases and J dropped 1 base, with 11 bases sitting between them. The CDR3 covers 15 residues. CDR3 DNA sequence: TGTGCCAGCAGCCGGGGAACAGGGAGCAATCAGCCCCAGCATTTT. This translates into CASSRGTGSNQPQHF.